This note documents a single T cell receptor (beta chain) sequence. The antigen remains undetermined. RNA in amounts of roughly 0.5 to 1 ug was reverse transcribed with random hexamers. The TCR beta CDR3 was amplified by immunoSEQ multiplex PCR across 54 Vbeta, 13 Jbeta. A single record per CDR3 protein comes from TCRdb applying MiXCR to the immunoSEQ multiplex PCR reads. This table has approximately 220,000 distinct CDR3 sequences, around 90% appearing once. The sample comes from a study of CD8 T cells in Susac syndrome. Notes on the study in general: The study admitted that it had a relatively small number of individuals in its TCR sequencing and HLA analysis.

Germline V gene lookup returns CDR1 SGHNT and CDR2 YYREEE (reference sequence). J was trimmed by 9 bases and V by 0 bases; bases with no gene match: 3. CDR3 length equals 12 residues. Sequencing of TCR beta was carried out in blood CD8+ and CD4+ T cells. The multiple sclerosis controls comprised treatment-naive patients whose relapsing-remitting disease was stable or active. This chain joins TRBV5-4 and TRBJ2-7; TRBD1 aligns across 7 bases. This TCR was recovered from a human donor with multiple sclerosis. Material: CD8+ T cells from PBMCs. The CDR3 region is CASSLVGGPQYF. Here the CDR3 DNA reads TGTGCCAGCAGCTTGGTAGGGGGCCCGCAGTACTTC.